Below are 21 T cell receptor beta chains sequenced from a single sample in a study of identifying expanded T cells in peripheral blood (dated by TCRdb to the late 2010s). The method was the immunoSEQ multiplex PCR assay. The immuneACCESS repertoire file appears here via TCRdb, limited to in-frame rearrangements. These files lack a portion of the clones; in checked studies, under half of the deficit traces to unresolved V genes, and the cause of the others is not known. This sample has around 120,000 clones in its table, and 85% to 90% of those were observed once. The biggest ten clones account for approximately 16% of the sample. Sequenced sample: blood. All receptors come from a person aged 18 to 75 in good health.

The rearrangement joins TRBV7-9 to TRBJ1-3; perhaps TRBD1 as D (5 bases). V dropped 5 bases and J dropped 4 bases, with 15 bases sitting between them. This CDR3 has 15 residues. CDR1 and CDR2 (germline): SEHNR, FQNEAQ (reference sequence). DNA for the CDR3: TGTGCCAGCAGCCCCACCGGGACGCTAGGAAACACCATATATTTT. Translated, it gives CASSPTGTLGNTIYF.

The rearrangement links TRBV11-2 to TRBJ2-7, with 7 bases identical to TRBD1. CDR1 is SGHAT and CDR2 is FQNNGV in the germline V gene. The V gene end was trimmed by 7 bases and the J gene end by 2 bases; junction bases not matched to a gene: 11. The CDR3 has 15 residues. The CDR3: CASTLLQGSPYEQYF. In DNA form, the CDR3 reads TGTGCCAGCACCCTTTTACAGGGGTCTCCCTACGAGCAGTACTTC.

This clone has more than one count but fewer than ten. The chain links TRBV7-2 to TRBJ1-1; no definite D call. V lost 1 base, J lost 7 bases, and 10 bases lay in between. Germline loops: CDR1 SGHTA, CDR2 FQGNSA. The CDR3 totals 13 residues. CDR3 protein: CASSLGSWYEAFF. DNA of the CDR3: TGTGCCAGCAGCTTAGGATCCTGGTATGAAGCTTTCTTT.

V is TRBV6-4 and J is TRBJ2-3; no definite D call. Germline-derived CDR1 and CDR2 are MRHNA and SNTAGT. This CDR3 region has 13 residues. V was clipped by 2 bases and J by 3 bases, with 6 bases between them. The CDR3 coding sequence is TGTGCCAGCAGTGACCTAGGGACAGATACGCAGTATTTT. It codes for CASSDLGTDTQYF.

The chain recombines TRBV7-9 with TRBJ2-3; possible D gene TRBD2, 6 bases. Trimming took 2 bases from V and 5 from J, leaving 11 bases between them. The V gene's germline CDR1 is SEHNR and CDR2 FQNEAQ (reference sequence). There are 14 residues in the CDR3. The CDR3 DNA follows: TGTGCCAGCAGCTTATCTTGGGGGGTAGATACGCAGTATTTT. Its translation is CASSLSWGVDTQYF.

The chain uses TRBV6-4 and TRBJ2-5; D unresolved. V was trimmed by 2 bases and J by 6 bases, leaving 10 bases between them. CDR3 length: 13 amino acids. Germline values: CDR1 MRHNA, CDR2 SNTAGT. CDR3 DNA: TGTGCCAGCAGTGACGGGTCGTCGAAGACCCAGTACTTC. This codes for CASSDGSSKTQYF.

The chain carries TRBV29-1 and TRBJ2-7, with D possibly matching TRBD1 (5 bases). Trimming pared 1 base from V and 4 bases from J, leaving 8 bases between. This CDR3 has 12 amino acids. Germline CDR1 reads SQVTM; CDR2 reads ANQGSEA. Here the CDR3 reads CSVEGQTYEQYF. The CDR3 DNA reads as TGCAGCGTTGAAGGACAGACATACGAGCAGTACTTC.

Only a few counts were recorded for this clone. One end of the junction varies from germline; a read error may be responsible. The chain recombines TRBV2 with TRBJ1-2; 12 bases line up with TRBD1. The CDR3 loop spans 17 amino acids. Germline CDR1 and CDR2: SNHLY and FYNNEI. DNA of the CDR3: TGTGCCAACCGTCCCGGGGGACAGGGGGCTGAGTTTAATGGCAACACCTTC. It codes for CANRPGGQGAEFNGNTF.

This chain uses TRBV5-6 with TRBJ1-6; 8 positions match TRBD1. The germline gives CDR1 SGHDT, CDR2 YYEEEE. This CDR3 region has 18 residues. V lost 0 bases to trimming and J lost 7 bases; unmatched junction nucleotides: 12. The CDR3: CASSLEAPRDRLNSPLHF. The CDR3 DNA follows: TGTGCCAGCAGCTTGGAGGCTCCGCGGGACAGGCTAAATTCACCCCTCCACTTT.

The chain joins TRBV15 to TRBJ1-5; 7 positions agree with TRBD1. Germline assignment: CDR1 LNHNV and CDR2 YYDKDF (reference sequence). The CDR3 has 15 residues. J gave up 3 bases and V 7 bases, and 9 bases lay outside the gene matches. For the CDR3, the DNA is TGTGCCACCACTAAAAAGGACAGGTACAATCAGCCCCAGCATTTT. It codes for CATTKKDRYNQPQHF.

This clone occurred a few times. The V call is TRBV7-2, the J call TRBJ1-6; tentative D call: TRBD1 (5 bases). The CDR3 runs to 14 residues. The germline V gene has CDR1 SGHTA and CDR2 FQGNSA. Between the trimmed V and J ends, which lost 5 bases and 8 bases, there was a span of 13 bases. The CDR3 DNA is TGTGCCAGCAGCCCACGGGACGGCGATTCACCCCTCCACTTT. Translated, it gives CASSPRDGDSPLHF.

This chain joins TRBV7-9 and TRBJ1-4, with D unresolved. The germline CDR1 and CDR2 sequences are SEHNR and FQNEAQ (reference sequence). The CDR3 covers 15 residues. V gave up 5 bases and J gave up 2 bases, with 12 bases separating them. CDR3 in amino acids: CASSLMTSTNEKLFF. In DNA form, the CDR3 reads TGTGCCAGCAGCCTAATGACAAGCACTAATGAAAAACTGTTTTTT.

This clone appeared a single time. The rearrangement uses TRBV7-8 and TRBJ2-7; 11 bases match TRBD2. Germline V lookup: CDR1 SGHVS, CDR2 FQNEAQ. The CDR3 contains 14 residues. Trimming removed 5 bases from V and 2 bases from J; junction bases left unmatched: 2. CDR3 sequence (DNA): TGTGCCAGCAGCAATAGCGGGGGGGCCTACGAGCAGTACTTC. Translated, it gives CASSNSGGAYEQYF.

The gene calls are TRBV5-1 and TRBJ1-4; D unclear. Trimming removed 4 bases from V and 5 bases from J, with 12 bases in between. The CDR3 has 14 amino acids. CDR1 and CDR2 (germline): SGHRS, YFSETQ. The CDR3 sequence is CASSPNRPNEKLFF. The CDR3 coding sequence is TGCGCCAGCAGCCCCAACAGACCAAATGAAAAACTGTTTTTT.

This chain connects TRBV2 to TRBJ2-7; possible D gene TRBD2, 7 bases. The CDR3 has 13 amino acids. V lost 8 bases and J lost 2, with 13 bases in between. The germline gives CDR1 SNHLY, CDR2 FYNNEI. The chain's CDR3 is CASGGGRPYEQYF. The DNA of the CDR3 is TGTGCCAGCGGGGGGGGGCGACCCTACGAGCAGTACTTC.

The J gene is TRBJ1-4, the V gene TRBV7-9, with D unclear. The CDR3 runs 14 residues. Trimming removed 7 bases from V and 8 bases from J, with 17 bases in between. Germline V lookup: CDR1 SEHNR, CDR2 FQNEAQ (reference sequence). The CDR3 is CASNYERGSEKLFF. The CDR3 bases are TGTGCCAGCAACTACGAGAGAGGATCCGAAAAACTGTTTTTT.

The rearrangement joins TRBV18 to TRBJ1-1; no firm D call. CDR3 length: 15 residues. Germline V lookup: CDR1 KGHSH, CDR2 LQKENI. V lost 0 bases and J lost 2, with 10 bases in between. DNA for the CDR3: TGTGCCAGCTCACCACCGGCCGGGAGAAACACTGAAGCTTTCTTT. This gives the protein CASSPPAGRNTEAFF.

This chain joins TRBV18 and TRBJ2-5; TRBD1 is a possible D gene (6 bases). The CDR3 spans 13 residues. Germline CDR1 is KGHSH and CDR2 is LQKENI. Trimming pared 2 bases from V and 7 bases from J, leaving 11 bases between. CDR3 sequence reads: CASSPTQGPTQYF. The CDR3, as DNA: TGTGCCAGCTCACCAACACAGGGCCCGACCCAGTACTTC.

The chain is built from TRBV7-8 and TRBJ1-6; the D is unclear. Germline assignment: CDR1 SGHVS and CDR2 FQNEAQ. The CDR3 is made up of 12 amino acids. V shed 5 bases and J shed 9 bases, with 8 bases lying between them. The CDR3 DNA reads as TGTGCCAGCAGCCACAGAGTTTCACCCCTCCACTTT. Amino acid sequence: CASSHRVSPLHF.

The J gene is TRBJ1-1, the V gene TRBV5-1; tentative D call: TRBD1 (6 bases). The V end lost 2 bases, the J end lost 0 bases, and 17 bases lay between the germline ends. CDR3 length equals 17 residues. The germline V gene encodes CDR1 SGHRS and CDR2 YFSETQ. The CDR3 DNA reads as TGCGCCAGCAGCTTTCCAGGGGCGGGTGAGATGAACACTGAAGCTTTCTTT. Translation gives CASSFPGAGEMNTEAFF.

The chain links TRBV6-5 to TRBJ1-4; 7 nucleotides line up with TRBD1. Germline CDR1 and CDR2: MNHEY and SVGAGI. Trimming removed 4 bases from V and 3 bases from J; junction bases left unmatched: 8. The CDR3 contains 16 residues. CDR3 amino acids: CASSSSRGQSNEKLFF. CDR3 sequence (DNA): TGTGCCAGCAGTTCAAGTAGGGGGCAGTCTAATGAAAAACTGTTTTTT.